These 30 T cell receptor beta chains were all obtained from the same sample, sequenced in a study of cytomegalovirus exposure and HLA in healthy donors. PCR used 60 Vbeta primers and 13 Jbeta primers. Assay used: immunoSEQ multiplex PCR; TCRdb lists only in-frame clones, some missing. The sample records some 99,000 clones, approximately 69% being singletons. Sequenced material: PBMCs. Every receptor here comes from a female donor in good health and CMV-seronegative.

Regarding this clone: Other DNA sequences within the sample encode an identical CDR3. The chain carries TRBV7-6 and TRBJ1-1, with D unclear. Trimming removed 6 bases from V and 1 base from J, with 9 bases in between. Per the germline V gene, CDR1 is SGHVS and CDR2 is FNYEAQ. The CDR3 extends over 13 amino acids. The CDR3 spells CASSSQWNTEAFF. CDR3 coding DNA: TGTGCCAGCAGTTCTCAGTGGAACACTGAAGCTTTCTTT. Looking up the rest from reference TRBV7-6 and TRBJ1-1 gives the full variable domain: GAGVSQSPRYKVTKRGQDVALRCDPISGHVSLYWYRQALGQGPEFLTYFNYEAQQDKSGLPNDRFSAERPEGSISTLTIQRTEQRDSAMYRCASSSQWNTEAFFGQGTRLTVV.

V is TRBV6-1 and J is TRBJ1-3; D perhaps matches TRBD1 (6 bases). Germline CDR1 reads MNHNS; CDR2 reads SASEGT. With 4 bases removed from V and 0 bases from J, the gap between germline ends came to 16 bases. This CDR3 spans 17 amino acids. The CDR3 DNA sequence: TGTGCCAGCAGTGCGGGACCTCAGGGACACTCTGGAAACACCATATATTTT. Translating it yields CASSAGPQGHSGNTIYF.

The gene calls are TRBV10-3 and TRBJ2-2; D is ambiguous. CDR1 ENHRY and CDR2 SYGVKD come from the germline V gene. Trimming left V 10 bases short and J 0 bases short, with 15 bases between. There are 15 residues in the CDR3. The CDR3 region is CATQSRLANTGELFF. CDR3 nucleotides: TGTGCCACCCAGAGCCGGCTAGCGAACACCGGGGAGCTGTTTTTT.

The chain is built from TRBV11-2 and TRBJ2-5; 7 nucleotides agree with TRBD1. The CDR3 is made up of 16 amino acids. V dropped 2 bases and J dropped 2; count of bases not matched to a gene: 8. Per germline, CDR1 SGHAT and CDR2 FQNNGV. The CDR3 DNA is TGTGCCAGCAGCTTAAGTGGGCCCAGGGGGCAAGAGACCCAGTACTTC. Protein sequence: CASSLSGPRGQETQYF.

This chain joins TRBV27 and TRBJ2-7; 8 nucleotides line up with TRBD2. The CDR3 consists of 17 residues. J lost 2 bases, V lost 5 bases, and 14 bases had no gene match. Germline V gives CDR1 MNHEY, CDR2 SMNVEV (reference sequence). CDR3 DNA: TGTGCCAGCAGTCCACGGGACCCACGACTAGCGACCTACGAGCAGTACTTC. Translated, it gives CASSPRDPRLATYEQYF.

The chain is built from TRBV9 and TRBJ2-2; weak D call: TRBD1 (6 bases). Deletions cut 0 bases from V and 7 bases from J, with 13 bases between. Germline V gene data show CDR1 as SGDLS and CDR2 as YYNGEE. The CDR3 runs 15 residues. The CDR3 bases are TGTGCCAGCAGCGTAGAAGGGACAACCCGCGGGGAGCTGTTTTTT. Encoded protein: CASSVEGTTRGELFF.

V and J are TRBV7-8 and TRBJ1-1; possibly TRBD1 for D (5 bases). The length of the CDR3 is 16 residues. V lost 5 bases and J 0 bases, leaving 16 bases between the germline ends. Germline CDR1 SGHVS, CDR2 FQNEAQ. The CDR3 loop reads CASSDLGRAMNTEAFF. The CDR3, as DNA: TGTGCCAGCAGCGACTTGGGCAGGGCCATGAACACTGAAGCTTTCTTT.

The gene calls are TRBV25-1 and TRBJ2-3; unclear D gene. Trimming took 5 bases from V and 3 from J, leaving 12 bases between them. Germline V gene data show CDR1 as MGHDK and CDR2 as SYGVNS. The CDR3 covers 14 residues. As DNA, the CDR3 is TGTGCCAGCAGTCCTACCAAGTTGACAGATACGCAGTATTTT. Amino acids: CASSPTKLTDTQYF.

Many counts were recorded for this clone. The rearrangement uses TRBV6-1 and TRBJ2-1; D is undetermined. Germline values: CDR1 MNHNS, CDR2 SASEGT. The CDR3 has 13 amino acids. V was clipped by 0 bases and J by 5 bases, with 5 bases between them. CDR3 in amino acids: CASSEAEHNEQFF. The CDR3 bases are TGTGCCAGCAGTGAAGCAGAGCACAATGAGCAGTTCTTC.

As concerns this clone: Sequence at one end of the junction differs from germline and may be a read error. This chain connects TRBV6-5 to TRBJ1-1; TRBD1 is a possible D gene (6 bases). Germline V CDR1 and CDR2: MNHEY, SVGAGI. This CDR3 is 14 amino acids long. The CDR3 region has the DNA TGTGCCAGCAGCCCTAACACAGGGTCCTATTTAGTAGCTTTT. Protein sequence: CASSPNTGSYLVAF.

J is TRBJ2-7 and V is TRBV6-1; 7 bases align to TRBD1. The CDR3 has 13 residues. CDR1 and CDR2 from the germline V gene are MNHNS and SASEGT. The V and J ends lost 8 bases and 0 bases, in that order; junction bases with no gene match: 4. CDR3 sequence: CASETGASYEQYF. The CDR3 coding sequence is TGTGCCAGCGAAACAGGGGCCTCCTACGAGCAGTACTTC.

The chain is built from TRBV19 and TRBJ1-2; 10 positions match TRBD1. Germline V gene data show CDR1 as LNHDA and CDR2 as SQIVND (reference sequence). CDR3 length: 14 residues. After removal of 6 bases from V and 8 bases from J, the junction contained 9 bases not matched to a gene. The CDR3 bases are TGTGCCAGTAGACCCGGGACAGGGGTCTTGGGCTACACCTTC. This sequence encodes CASRPGTGVLGYTF.

The rearrangement uses TRBV21-1 and TRBJ2-4; TRBD1 is the table's D call and was not checked against the DNA. TRBV21-1 is a listed pseudogene. The CDR3 contains 19 residues. CDR3: CASSPPTGGQKIAKNIQYF. The CDR3 coding sequence is TGTGCCAGCAGCCCTCCAACAGGGGGGCAGAAGATAGCCAAAAACATTCAGTACTTC.

This CDR3 is CASSATGDPYTEAFF. CDR3 nucleotides: TGTGCCAGCAGCGCGACAGGGGACCCATACACTGAAGCTTTCTTT. J is TRBJ1-1 and V is TRBV5-4, with 8 bases fitting TRBD1. The germline V gene has CDR1 SGHNT and CDR2 YYREEE (reference sequence). Trimming removed 4 bases from V and 3 bases from J; junction bases left unmatched: 8. CDR3 length equals 15 residues.

This clone has just a few counts. This sequence joins TRBV6-1 and TRBJ2-7; a weak D match, TRBD2 (6 bases). The V gene lost 9 bases and the J gene lost 0 bases, with 12 bases spanning the gap. This CDR3 spans 13 amino acids. CDR1 and CDR2 from the germline V gene are MNHNS and SASEGT. Here the CDR3 DNA reads TGTGCCAGTGGACTATTGTTCTCCTACGAGCAGTACTTC. Translating it yields CASGLLFSYEQYF.

This clone was observed a handful of times. This chain links TRBV30 with TRBJ1-5; D possibly corresponds to TRBD1 (6 bases). This CDR3 has 13 amino acids. CDR1 and CDR2 from the germline V gene are GTSNPN and SVGIG (reference sequence). Trimming shortened V by 0 bases and J by 4 bases, and 7 bases separated the two germline ends. CDR3 nucleotide sequence: TGTGCCTGGAGTGTAACAGGGAATCAGCCCCAGCATTTT. Its translation: CAWSVTGNQPQHF.

This clone was recorded a few times. The chain recombines TRBV6-5 with TRBJ2-1, with D hard to call. The germline V gene encodes CDR1 MNHEY and CDR2 SVGAGI. The CDR3 runs 12 residues. Trimming took 0 bases from V and 7 from J, leaving 4 bases between them. CDR3 nucleotide sequence: TGTGCCAGCAGTTACTCGCAGAATGAGCAGTTCTTC. Translated, it gives CASSYSQNEQFF.

This chain links TRBV9 with TRBJ2-7, with D possibly matching TRBD1 (5 bases). The germline V gene encodes CDR1 SGDLS and CDR2 YYNGEE. The CDR3 consists of 13 residues. V lost 2 bases to trimming and J lost 3 bases, with 9 bases between them. The CDR3 nucleotides read TGTGCCAGCAGCGTGGCGGACAACTACGAGCAGTACTTC. Translation: CASSVADNYEQYF.

This chain connects TRBV5-4 to TRBJ2-5; TRBD2 matches 9 bases. The CDR3 covers 16 residues. Per germline, CDR1 SGHNT and CDR2 YYREEE (reference sequence). The ends lost 2 bases at V and 5 bases at J; junction bases unmatched: 10. Written as DNA, the CDR3 is TGTGCCAGCAGCTTATTGCCCAGCGGGGGGCGGGAGACCCAGTACTTC. Translated, it gives CASSLLPSGGRETQYF.

The rearrangement links TRBV7-9 to TRBJ2-7, with 7 bases fitting TRBD2. Germline CDR1 is SEHNR and CDR2 is FQNEAQ (reference sequence). The CDR3 covers 16 residues. V lost 5 bases to trimming and J lost 3 bases; unmatched junction nucleotides: 13. The CDR3 loop is CASSRGGSTGDYEQYF. Here the CDR3 DNA reads TGTGCCAGCAGCCGCGGCGGGAGTACGGGGGACTACGAGCAGTACTTC.

V usage is TRBV6-4 and J usage is TRBJ1-1, with 7 bases fitting TRBD1. Germline V gene data show CDR1 as MRHNA and CDR2 as SNTAGT. V gave up 4 bases and J gave up 1 base; unmatched junction bases: 3. The CDR3 is made up of 14 amino acids. The CDR3 loop is CASSAGTANTEAFF. DNA of the CDR3: TGTGCCAGCAGTGCCGGGACAGCGAACACTGAAGCTTTCTTT.

This clone showed up just a few times. The chain carries TRBV27 and TRBJ1-5; D unresolved. The length of the CDR3 is 13 residues. Germline assignment: CDR1 MNHEY and CDR2 SMNVEV (reference sequence). The V gene lost 8 bases and the J gene lost 5 bases, with 13 bases spanning the gap. The CDR3 nucleotides are TGTGCCAGCTCTATGAGGACTTATCAGCCCCAGCATTTT. This sequence encodes CASSMRTYQPQHF.

The rearrangement links TRBV29-1 to TRBJ2-3, with 9 bases aligning to TRBD1. V was clipped by 7 bases and J by 3 bases; unmatched bases: 5. The CDR3 loop spans 13 amino acids. From germline, CDR1 is SQVTM and CDR2 ANQGSEA. CDR3 protein: CSGDRDGTDTQYF. As DNA, the CDR3 is TGCAGCGGGGACAGGGATGGAACAGATACGCAGTATTTT.

The rearrangement links TRBV12-5 to TRBJ2-3, with D perhaps TRBD2 (5 bases). The CDR3 is 20 amino acids. Trimming pared 0 bases from V and 2 bases from J, leaving 24 bases between. The germline V gene encodes CDR1 LGHNT and CDR2 FRNRAP. The CDR3 nucleotides are TGTGCTAGTGGTTTGGTAATCTGGGATGGACGGGGAACCAACACAGATACGCAGTATTTT. Encoded protein: CASGLVIWDGRGTNTDTQYF.

As regards this clone: The sample has other DNA sequences that encode this CDR3 too. V is TRBV6-5 and J is TRBJ1-2; tentative D call: TRBD1 (6 bases). V lost 0 bases and J lost 3, with 14 bases in between. CDR1 and CDR2 (germline): MNHEY, SVGAGI. CDR3 length: 16 residues. The CDR3 sequence is CASSYSMAYRDYGYTF. CDR3 DNA sequence: TGTGCCAGCAGTTACTCGATGGCTTACAGGGACTATGGCTACACCTTC.

This sequence joins TRBV9 and TRBJ2-1, with 7 bases aligning to TRBD2. The CDR3 runs to 15 residues. The J segment lost 3 bases and the V segment lost 4 bases, leaving 7 bases of the junction unmatched. Germline V gene lookup returns CDR1 SGDLS and CDR2 YYNGEE. CDR3 residues: CASSSEGGSYNEQFF. The CDR3, as DNA: TGTGCCAGCAGCTCCGAAGGCGGGAGCTACAATGAGCAGTTCTTC. Supplemented by reference TRBV9 and TRBJ2-1, the full variable domain reads DSGVTQTPKHLITATGQRVTLRCSPRSGDLSVYWYQQSLDQGLQFLIQYYNGEERAKGNILERFSAQQFPDLHSELNLSSLELGDSALYFCASSSEGGSYNEQFFGPGTRLTVL.

The chain has TRBV30 and TRBJ2-7; 8 bases are shared with TRBD1. CDR3 length: 13 amino acids. Germline CDR1 and CDR2: GTSNPN and SVGIG (reference sequence). Trimming took 0 bases from V and 3 from J; bases not matched to a gene: 1. The CDR3, as DNA: TGTGCCTGGAGTGTGGGACAGGACTACGAGCAGTACTTC. Encoded protein: CAWSVGQDYEQYF.

This chain connects TRBV27 to TRBJ2-7; 9 nucleotides agree with TRBD1. The ends lost 1 base at V and 2 bases at J; junction bases unmatched: 3. This CDR3 is 15 amino acids long. The germline V gene encodes CDR1 MNHEY and CDR2 SMNVEV (reference sequence). The CDR3 DNA reads TGTGCCAGCAGTTTATACAGGGGGCCCCCCTACGAGCAGTACTTC. Protein: CASSLYRGPPYEQYF.

V gene TRBV13 combines with J gene TRBJ2-2; TRBD1 is a possible D gene (6 bases). This CDR3 has 17 residues. The V gene lost 1 base and the J gene lost 0 bases, with 12 bases spanning the gap. The germline V gene has CDR1 PRHDT and CDR2 FYEKMQ (reference sequence). The CDR3 loop reads CASSLASTGSNTGELFF. CDR3 sequence (DNA): TGTGCCAGCAGCTTAGCCTCGACAGGCTCGAACACCGGGGAGCTGTTTTTT.

This clone was observed a few times. This chain uses TRBV5-6 with TRBJ1-1, with a tentative D call TRBD1 (6 bases). V was trimmed by 3 bases and J by 5 bases, leaving 11 bases between them. Germline V gene data show CDR1 as SGHDT and CDR2 as YYEEEE. This CDR3 spans 13 amino acids. The CDR3: CASSYDRTTEAFF. For the CDR3, the DNA is TGTGCCAGCAGCTACGACAGGACTACTGAAGCTTTCTTT. Full variable domain (outside the CDR3, taken from reference TRBV5-6 and TRBJ1-1): DAGVTQSPTHLIKTRGQQVTLRCSPKSGHDTVSWYQQALGQGPQFIFQYYEEEERQRGNFPDRFSGHQFPNYSSELNVNALLLGDSALYLCASSYDRTTEAFFGQGTRLTVV.